The next 29 T cell receptor beta chains were all read from a single sample in a study of OX40 agonist ivuxolimab in advanced cancers. Clones were read by immunoSEQ multiplex PCR, and TCRdb kept only the in-frame ones, dropping some. The sample lists about 100,000 clones, around 93% occurring once. Source: CD4+ or CD8+ T cells sorted from blood, taken in a trial of the OX40 agonist ivuxolimab. These receptors were taken from an adult with an advanced solid tumor such as melanoma, head and neck, liver or kidney cancer.

This rearrangement joins TRBV2 to TRBJ2-7; TRBD1 matches at 10 bases. V shed 3 bases and J 5 bases; nucleotides not matched to a gene: 4. This CDR3 comprises 14 residues. Germline assignment: CDR1 SNHLY and CDR2 FYNNEI. The CDR3 protein is CASSDGTGVNEQYF. CDR3 in DNA: TGTGCCAGCAGTGATGGGACAGGGGTTAACGAGCAGTACTTC.

This clone was found once. The rearrangement links TRBV30 to TRBJ1-3, with a tentative D call TRBD1 (6 bases). CDR1 is GTSNPN, CDR2 SVGIG, per germline (reference sequence). Trimming removed 8 bases at V and 5 bases at J, with 16 bases between. The CDR3 has 13 amino acids. Here the CDR3 DNA reads TGTGCCGGGGGACACCCCCTGAGAAACACCATATATTTT. Its translation is CAGGHPLRNTIYF.

This rearrangement joins TRBV6-5 to TRBJ2-3, with D hard to call. The length of the CDR3 is 13 residues. Trimming removed 2 bases at V and 1 base at J, with 4 bases between. Germline V gene data show CDR1 as MNHEY and CDR2 as SVGAGI. The CDR3 here is CASSYLRTDTQYF. DNA for the CDR3: TGTGCCAGCAGTTACCTCCGCACAGATACGCAGTATTTT.

J is TRBJ2-6 and V is TRBV30, with D unclear. CDR1 GTSNPN and CDR2 SVGIG come from the germline V gene (reference sequence). This CDR3 comprises 16 residues. The V end lost 5 bases, the J end lost 0 bases, and 14 bases lay between the germline ends. For the CDR3, the DNA is TGTGCCTGGGAGAACAAACAGAGCTCTGGGGCCAACGTCCTGACTTTC. Amino acids: CAWENKQSSGANVLTF.

This chain connects TRBV2 to TRBJ1-1; D might be TRBD1 (6 bases). Germline V CDR1 and CDR2: SNHLY, FYNNEI. V lost 4 bases, J lost 4 bases, and 19 bases lay in between. This CDR3 region has 16 residues. CDR3 sequence: CASSGQQGILGTEAFF. For the CDR3, the DNA is TGTGCCAGCAGTGGGCAACAGGGAATTTTAGGCACTGAAGCTTTCTTT.

This rearrangement joins TRBV11-3 to TRBJ1-2; 9 bases agree with TRBD1. There are 14 residues in the CDR3. V lost 2 bases and J lost 8; bases outside the gene matches: 6. Germline-derived CDR1 and CDR2 are SGHNT and YENEEA. CDR3 nucleotide sequence: TGTGCCAGCAGCTTAAACCGGGACAGGGACGGCTACACCTTC. Its protein is CASSLNRDRDGYTF.

This chain connects TRBV21-1 to TRBJ2-7. TRBV21-1 is shown as a pseudogene. This CDR3 has 18 amino acids. The CDR3 loop reads CASTFLRRDRGPFYEQYF. In DNA, the CDR3 is TGTGCCAGCACCTTTCTACGACGCGATCGGGGCCCCTTTTACGAGCAGTACTTC.

The chain recombines TRBV6-1 with TRBJ2-1; 14 positions agree with TRBD2. The CDR3 loop spans 15 amino acids. With 2 bases clipped from V and 7 bases from J, the junction kept 1 base outside the gene matches. The germline CDR1 and CDR2 sequences are MNHNS and SASEGT. The CDR3 is CASSERLAGGNEQFF. DNA for the CDR3: TGTGCCAGCAGTGAAAGACTAGCGGGAGGGAATGAGCAGTTCTTC.

J is TRBJ1-2 and V is TRBV4-1, with a weak D call TRBD1 (5 bases). Deletions cut 3 bases from V and 7 bases from J, with 21 bases between. The CDR3 is 16 residues long. Germline assignment: CDR1 MGHRA and CDR2 YSYEKL. Here the CDR3 DNA reads TGCGCCAGCAGCCAGCCCGGGTGGGCGGGGCGAAGTGGCTACACCTTC. Translated: CASSQPGWAGRSGYTF.

The V call is TRBV11-3, the J call TRBJ2-7, with a tentative D call TRBD1 (6 bases). Per germline, CDR1 SGHNT and CDR2 YENEEA. V was pared by 3 bases and J by 3 bases, with 12 bases between. The CDR3 runs to 14 residues. The CDR3 reads CASSLFSRGYEQYF. DNA for the CDR3: TGTGCCAGCAGCTTGTTTTCCAGGGGCTACGAGCAGTACTTC.

The chain joins TRBV15 to TRBJ1-2; tentative D call: TRBD1 (5 bases). This CDR3 contains 15 residues. V was trimmed by 0 bases and J by 1 base, leaving 9 bases between them. Germline V gives CDR1 LNHNV, CDR2 YYDKDF (reference sequence). The CDR3 reads CATSRDPQGNYGYTF. The CDR3 DNA is TGTGCCACCAGCAGAGACCCTCAGGGTAACTATGGCTACACCTTC.

The CDR3 is CASSPSNVRADTQYF. In DNA form, the CDR3 reads TGTGCCAGCAGCCCAAGTAATGTCCGGGCAGATACGCAGTATTTT. The V and J genes are TRBV9 and TRBJ2-3; D is unclear. The V end lost 4 bases, the J end lost 4 bases, and 16 bases lay between the germline ends. CDR3 length: 15 residues. Germline CDR1 reads SGDLS; CDR2 reads YYNGEE.

The genes are TRBV11-1 and TRBJ1-1, with a possible D match to TRBD1 (5 bases). Deletions cut 6 bases from V and 0 bases from J, with 20 bases between. The CDR3 length is 17 residues. Per the germline V gene, CDR1 is SGHAT and CDR2 is FQDESV (reference sequence). CDR3 amino acids: CASSLSKIRGMNTEAFF. The CDR3 DNA reads TGTGCCAGCAGTTTATCGAAAATCCGGGGGATGAACACTGAAGCTTTCTTT.

The chain recombines TRBV18 with TRBJ1-1; D gene uncertain. In germline, CDR1 is KGHSH, CDR2 LQKENI. V shed 2 bases and J shed 1 base, with 2 bases lying between them. This CDR3 has 12 residues. The CDR3 DNA sequence: TGTGCCAGCTCACCAACGAACACTGAAGCTTTCTTT. Protein sequence: CASSPTNTEAFF.

The chain carries TRBV7-2 and TRBJ2-1; D unclear. Trimming cost V 0 bases and J 5 bases, with 5 bases left between them. Germline V gene lookup returns CDR1 SGHTA and CDR2 FQGNSA. The CDR3 runs to 13 residues. The chain's CDR3 is CASSLAANNEQFF. In DNA, the CDR3 is TGTGCCAGCAGCTTAGCCGCGAACAATGAGCAGTTCTTC.

This clone was detected only a few times. This chain uses TRBV30 with TRBJ1-5; D not resolved. The germline gives CDR1 GTSNPN, CDR2 SVGIG (reference sequence). The CDR3 has 13 residues. Trimming cost V 0 bases and J 6 bases, with 9 bases left between them. This CDR3 is CAWSVGVAQPQHF. The DNA for the CDR3 is TGTGCCTGGAGTGTAGGAGTGGCTCAGCCCCAGCATTTT.

This clone was seen more than once but under ten times. This chain links TRBV7-5 with TRBJ2-5; TRBD2 is the table's D call, not checked against the DNA. TRBV7-5 is termed a pseudogene. The CDR3 has 17 amino acids. The CDR3 nucleotides read TGTGCCAGAAGCCGACTTACGACGGTTTGGTCGGAAGAGACCCAGTACTTC. Protein: CARSRLTTVWSEETQYF.

V is TRBV7-3 and J is TRBJ1-1; D is perhaps TRBD1 (5 bases). This CDR3 has 15 residues. CDR1 is SGHTA and CDR2 is FQGTGA in the germline V gene. The V and J ends lost 3 bases and 0 bases respectively, with 11 bases between them. CDR3 nucleotides: TGTGCCAGCAGCTTGGGGGGAGGCTTGAACACTGAAGCTTTCTTT. Its translation is CASSLGGGLNTEAFF.

The chain recombines TRBV10-2 with TRBJ2-3; 9 bases are shared with TRBD1. CDR1 WSHSY and CDR2 SAAADI come from the germline V gene. Unmatched junction bases numbered 13, after V lost 7 bases and J lost 5 bases. CDR3 size: 16 residues. In DNA form, the CDR3 reads TGCGCCAGCACGGATAGGACAGGGGTTGTGATAGATACGCAGTATTTT. This codes for CASTDRTGVVIDTQYF.

The rearrangement links TRBV6-6 to TRBJ2-7, with TRBD1 matching over 11 bases. The germline V gene has CDR1 MNHNY and CDR2 SVGAGI (reference sequence). J lost 9 bases, V lost 6 bases, and 4 bases had no gene match. The CDR3 sequence is 12 residues long. DNA of the CDR3: TGTGCCAGCAGGACCGGGACAGGGGGGCAGTACTTC. As protein: CASRTGTGGQYF.

V is TRBV9 and J is TRBJ2-2; possibly TRBD2 for D (6 bases). This CDR3 contains 16 residues. CDR1 SGDLS and CDR2 YYNGEE come from the germline V gene. V lost 0 bases and J 3 bases, leaving 12 bases between the germline ends. In DNA form, the CDR3 reads TGTGCCAGCAGCGTAGTGCGGGGTCTGCACACCGGGGAGCTGTTTTTT. This translates into CASSVVRGLHTGELFF.

The chain has TRBV29-1 and TRBJ1-1; D not certain. Trimming shortened V by 4 bases and J by 3 bases, and 12 bases separated the two germline ends. The CDR3 totals 13 residues. CDR1 is SQVTM and CDR2 is ANQGSEA in the germline V gene. As DNA, the CDR3 is TGCAGCGTTGTGATGTTTGGGGACACTGAAGCTTTCTTT. Translation gives CSVVMFGDTEAFF.

The chain is built from TRBV18 and TRBJ2-7, with 10 bases lining up with TRBD2. With 3 bases clipped from V and 2 bases from J, the junction kept 7 bases outside the gene matches. Germline-derived CDR1 and CDR2 are KGHSH and LQKENI. CDR3 length: 16 amino acids. The CDR3 region is CASSPAPAGGAYEQYF. CDR3 nucleotides: TGTGCCAGCTCACCCGCCCCAGCGGGGGGGGCCTACGAGCAGTACTTC.

The CDR3 spells CASSQTSGRGGTQYF. In DNA form, the CDR3 reads TGTGCCAGCAGCCAGACTAGCGGGAGAGGGGGTACGCAGTATTTT. The rearrangement joins TRBV7-9 to TRBJ2-3, with 12 bases lining up with TRBD2. CDR1 is SEHNR, CDR2 FQNEAQ, per germline (reference sequence). This CDR3 contains 15 residues. V was pared by 5 bases and J by 8 bases, with 8 bases of the junction left unmatched.

The V gene is TRBV2, the J gene TRBJ2-1; D is perhaps TRBD1 or TRBD2 (5 bases each). This CDR3 region has 11 residues. V gave up 4 bases and J gave up 14 bases, with 12 bases separating them. CDR1 SNHLY and CDR2 FYNNEI come from the germline V gene. The CDR3 nucleotides read TGTGCCAGCAGTGTGAGTCAGGGAGAGTTCTTC. Translated, it gives CASSVSQGEFF.

The chain links TRBV7-3 to TRBJ2-3; 8 bases align to TRBD1. J gave up 0 bases and V 5 bases, and 4 bases lay outside the gene matches. The CDR3 consists of 15 residues. The germline V gene encodes CDR1 SGHTA and CDR2 FQGTGA. The CDR3 coding sequence is TGTGCCAGCAGCCCCGGGACAGGAAGCACAGATACGCAGTATTTT. Its protein is CASSPGTGSTDTQYF.

The chain is built from TRBV7-6 and TRBJ1-6, with TRBD1 identical over 10 bases. V lost 4 bases and J lost 8; bases outside the gene matches: 2. The CDR3 sequence is 14 residues long. Per germline, CDR1 SGHVS and CDR2 FNYEAQ. The CDR3 nucleotides read TGTGCCAGCAGCTCGGACAGGGGGTATTCACCCCTCCACTTT. Translation gives CASSSDRGYSPLHF.

The V gene is TRBV9, the J gene TRBJ2-3; possibly TRBD2 for D (6 bases). From germline, CDR1 is SGDLS and CDR2 YYNGEE. Trimming took off 5 bases at V and 3 bases at J, with 10 bases between the two ends. The CDR3 contains 13 residues. The CDR3 nucleotides are TGTGCCAGCAGTATCCGGGAGACAGATACGCAGTATTTT. Protein product: CASSIRETDTQYF.

The chain employs TRBV2 and TRBJ2-2; D gene ambiguous. Germline CDR1 reads SNHLY; CDR2 reads FYNNEI. This CDR3 region has 14 residues. The V end lost 4 bases, the J end lost 0 bases, and 6 bases lay between the germline ends. The CDR3 loop is CASSVVPNTGELFF. CDR3 bases: TGTGCCAGCAGTGTGGTACCGAACACCGGGGAGCTGTTTTTT.